This section outlines one TCR beta chain sequence together with its context. Between the trimmed V and J ends, which lost 5 bases and 8 bases, there was a span of 18 bases. The germline gives CDR1 SGHAT, CDR2 FQNNGV. This CDR3 spans 14 amino acids. This specimen comes from a study of blood T cell repertoires in COVID-19. The method was immunoSEQ multiplex PCR; TCRdb's version includes in-frame clones alone and lacks a portion of them. Here the sample spans around 160,000 clones, around 82% being singletons. This sequence joins TRBV11-2 and TRBJ1-2, with unresolved D. This clonotype was sampled from a man in his forties who had recovered from COVID-19. The sequenced sample consisted of PBMCs or T cells enriched from blood (not recorded which). The DNA of the CDR3 is TGTGCCAGCAGCATTTCGACCGATTCGAGGGGCTACACCTTC. Its translation is CASSISTDSRGYTF.